Listed here are 9 T cell receptor beta chains from one sample, sequenced in a study of blood T cell repertoires in COVID-19. Sequencing was performed with immunoSEQ multiplex PCR; in TCRdb, only in-frame clones are kept and a portion is missing. The table shows roughly 200,000 clones, with roughly four fifths occurring only once. The sequencing sample was made of peripheral blood. All receptors come from a woman in her 70s with active or convalescent COVID-19.

This clone came up a few times. The chain has TRBV4-1 and TRBJ2-1, with 12 bases identical to TRBD2. With V trimmed by 4 bases and J by 3 bases, 13 bases remained unmatched. The CDR3 sequence is 19 residues long. Germline loops: CDR1 MGHRA, CDR2 YSYEKL. In nucleotides, the CDR3 is TGCGCCAGCAGCCGCCGCCTAGCGGGAGGGCCCCTGGGCTACAATGAGCAGTTCTTC. It is translated as CASSRRLAGGPLGYNEQFF.

The V and J genes are TRBV2 and TRBJ1-6, with TRBD1 matching 8 bases. Germline V gene sequence: CDR1 SNHLY, CDR2 FYNNEI. The CDR3 totals 15 residues. The J segment lost 7 bases and the V segment lost 3 bases, leaving 5 bases of the junction unmatched. Written as DNA, the CDR3 is TGTGCCAGCAGTGACTATGGACAGGGAAATTCACCCCTCCACTTT. It specifies CASSDYGQGNSPLHF.

This clone has only a few counts. The chain uses TRBV5-1 and TRBJ2-2; possible D gene TRBD1, 5 bases. CDR1 is SGHRS and CDR2 is YFSETQ in the germline V gene. This CDR3 is built from 15 residues. V gave up 4 bases and J gave up 1 base, with 11 bases separating them. CDR3 DNA: TGCGCCAGCAGCAAGGTCCAGGGGAACACCGGGGAGCTGTTTTTT. This codes for CASSKVQGNTGELFF. Full variable domain (rest looked up from reference TRBV5-1 and TRBJ2-2): KAGVTQTPRYLIKTRGQQVTLSCSPISGHRSVSWYQQTPGQGLQFLFEYFSETQRNKGNFPGRFSGRQFSNSRSEMNVSTLELGDSALYLCASSKVQGNTGELFFGEGSRLTVL.

This chain links TRBV4-1 with TRBJ1-1; 8 bases are shared with TRBD1. In germline, CDR1 is MGHRA, CDR2 YSYEKL. This CDR3 comprises 14 residues. The trim removed 3 bases at V and 8 bases at J, leaving 8 bases unmatched. DNA for the CDR3: TGCGCCAGCAGCCACCCCGGACAGGGCCTGGAAGCTTTCTTT. It encodes CASSHPGQGLEAFF.

The gene calls are TRBV11-2 and TRBJ1-3; D gene uncertain. Deletions cut 4 bases from V and 0 bases from J, with 7 bases between. There are 14 residues in the CDR3. Germline V CDR1 and CDR2: SGHAT, FQNNGV. The CDR3 sequence is CASSSTSSGNTIYF. The CDR3 nucleotides are TGTGCCAGCAGCTCGACATCCTCTGGAAACACCATATATTTT.

This rearrangement joins TRBV19 to TRBJ2-2; 7 nucleotides line up with TRBD2. Germline V gene lookup returns CDR1 LNHDA and CDR2 SQIVND (reference sequence). Trimming at V came to 2 bases and at J to 4 bases, leaving 7 bases not matched to a gene. This CDR3 is built from 16 residues. The chain's CDR3 is CASSITGGGRTGELFF. The DNA of the CDR3 is TGTGCCAGTAGTATAACTGGGGGGGGTCGCACCGGGGAGCTGTTTTTT.

The chain combines TRBV7-9 with TRBJ2-3, with D unclear. Germline V gene sequence: CDR1 SEHNR, CDR2 FQNEAQ (reference sequence). Trimming took 5 bases from V and 0 from J, leaving 9 bases between them. This CDR3 spans 14 amino acids. The CDR3 sequence is CASSPYLSTDTQYF. In nucleotides, the CDR3 is TGTGCCAGCAGCCCCTACCTTAGCACAGATACGCAGTATTTT.

This chain joins TRBV6-6 and TRBJ2-1, with 8 positions matching TRBD2. CDR1 is MNHNY, CDR2 SVGAGI, per germline (reference sequence). The length of the CDR3 is 17 residues. Trimming at V came to 5 bases and at J to 4 bases, leaving 13 bases not matched to a gene. CDR3 sequence (DNA): TGTGCCAGCAGTCCCCCCAAGACTAGCGTAAATTACAATGAGCAGTTCTTC. Translating it yields CASSPPKTSVNYNEQFF.

The chain joins TRBV6-5 to TRBJ1-1; TRBD1 aligns across 9 bases. This CDR3 spans 15 amino acids. V gave up 5 bases and J gave up 5 bases; unmatched junction bases: 9. From germline, CDR1 is MNHEY and CDR2 SVGAGI. CDR3 loop: CASSTTGGRETEAFF. In DNA form, the CDR3 reads TGTGCCAGCAGTACAACAGGGGGCAGAGAGACTGAAGCTTTCTTT.